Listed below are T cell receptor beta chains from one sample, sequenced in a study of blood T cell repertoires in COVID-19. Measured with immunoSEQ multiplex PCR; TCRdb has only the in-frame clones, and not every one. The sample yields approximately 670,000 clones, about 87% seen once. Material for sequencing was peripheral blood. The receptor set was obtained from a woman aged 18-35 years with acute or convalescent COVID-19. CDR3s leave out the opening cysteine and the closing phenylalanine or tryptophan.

CDR3 protein: ASSIDWRTEAF
V gene: TRBV19
J gene: TRBJ1-1

CDR3 protein: ASSQVVSAPGTGELF
V gene: TRBV23-1
J gene: TRBJ2-2

CDR3 protein: ASRRTGGYEQY
V gene: TRBV4-1
J gene: TRBJ2-7

CDR3 protein: ASSLGSERGVYNEQF
V gene: TRBV7-2
J gene: TRBJ2-1

CDR3 protein: ASSASHRFHSEQF
V gene: TRBV9
J gene: TRBJ2-1

CDR3 protein: ASSDRDRDAYEQY
V gene: TRBV5-4
J gene: TRBJ2-7

CDR3 protein: ATPHIGQGRNQPQH
V gene: TRBV24-1
J gene: TRBJ1-5

CDR3 protein: ASSQVRGDRAPFISTPLH
V gene: TRBV3-1/TRBV3-2
J gene: TRBJ1-6

CDR3 protein: ATSDKWTGPPTNEKLF
V gene: TRBV24-1
J gene: TRBJ1-4

CDR3 protein: ASRTDTGTGNQPQH
V gene: TRBV19
J gene: TRBJ1-5

CDR3 protein: SARDPTEAF
V gene: TRBV20-1
J gene: TRBJ1-1

CDR3 protein: ASRRTENTGELF
V gene: TRBV2
J gene: TRBJ2-2

CDR3 protein: ATSRVGQPQH
V gene: TRBV15
J gene: TRBJ1-5

CDR3 protein: ASYNTGELF
V gene: TRBV7-6
J gene: TRBJ2-2